This T cell receptor beta chain was sequenced during a study of T-cell reconstitution after alpha-beta-depleted transplantation in children. Trimming took 5 bases from V and 3 from J; bases not matched to a gene: 10. The CDR3 runs 16 residues. The germline gives CDR1 SEHNR, CDR2 FQNEAQ (reference sequence). Points from the study as a whole: A year had passed since transplant, and T-cell counts and diversity by then came mostly from newly produced T cells. TCRbeta diversity was high at day 60 in some patients (a result of surviving recipient T cells and thymic progenitors). Reported findings indicate that, about two months after transplant, alpha-beta T cells came from several hundred expanded clones, which were derived from non-depleted graft cells.

There are a few counts of this clonotype. Its target is not known. TCRbeta library preparation incorporated unique molecular identifiers. In TCRdb, the PCR reads were re-called with MiXCR into one record per CDR3 protein. The sample has fewer than 450,000 distinct CDR3 sequences, around 15% seen once. The chain employs TRBV7-9 and TRBJ1-2; 9 bases align to TRBD1. The material was PBMCs, mostly from graft donor cells, obtained 360 days after TCRalphabeta/CD19-depleted stem cell transplant. The clonotype comes from a male patient aged 2-10 years who had a stem cell transplant for acute lymphoblastic leukemia, so the T cells may come from the graft donor. The CDR3: CASSPDGTGWDYGYTF. The CDR3, as DNA: TGTGCCAGCAGCCCCGATGGGACAGGGTGGGACTATGGCTACACCTTC. The whole variable domain, remainder taken from reference TRBV7-9 and TRBJ1-2, is DTGVSQNPRHKITKRGQNVTFRCDPISEHNRLYWYRQTLGQGPEFLTYFQNEAQLEKSRLLSDRFSAERPKGSFSTLEIQRTEQGDSAMYLCASSPDGTGWDYGYTFGSGTRLTVV.